This record covers a single TCR beta chain. What it binds is unknown. Trimming took 4 bases from V and 2 from J, leaving 9 bases between them. The CDR3 is 13 residues long. The data were obtained in a study of type 1 and type 2 diabetes patients. Study in general: CD4+ or CD8+ T cells were positively selected from PBMCs with microbeads. Study conclusions and caveats: Age and gender were not matched between study groups, possibly biasing interpretation. With limited T2D and control samples, some T1D-only expanded clones may not be T1D-specific.

Amplification started from genomic DNA. The TCR beta CDR3 region was amplified using 30 forward and 13 reverse primers. From the multiplex PCR reads, TCRdb called clonotypes with MiXCR, one entry per CDR3 protein. Found here are 250,000 or so distinct CDR3 sequences, over 45% of them singletons; the top ten hold around 15%. The clonotype comes from a young man with type 2 diabetes. The sequencing sample was made of peripheral blood mononuclear cells (PBMCs). The chain joins TRBV12-3 or TRBV12-4 to TRBJ2-7; D gene unclear. The CDR3 is CASSSRIAYEQYF. In nucleotides, the CDR3 is TGTGCCAGCAGTTCCCGTATAGCCTACGAGCAGTACTTC.